The rows below give T cell receptor beta chains drawn from one sample of a study of shared clonotypes between healthy human individuals. TCRdb's table, derived via immunoSEQ multiplex PCR, lists solely in-frame clones and lacks some. The sample holds around 530,000 clones, around 78% seen once. The specimen was PBMCs. The receptors come from a woman in her thirties or forties in good health. Some clones in this sample may be carry-over from other donors' samples. The CDR3 runs from the conserved cysteine through the conserved F or W. The D gene is left open where the match is weak.

v_call	d_call	j_call	cdr3_aa
TRBV5-1	TRBD1	TRBJ2-3	CASSSSGGSTDTQYF
TRBV29-1	NA	TRBJ1-4	CSGYSGIGGEKLFF
TRBV5-4	NA	TRBJ2-3	CASSLDPRYADTQYF
TRBV11-2	NA	NA	CASRSGIWNSSSYEQYF
TRBV11-3	NA	TRBJ2-5	CASSPRIGETQYF
TRBV4-2	TRBD2	TRBJ2-7	CASSQEPSGSGEQYF
TRBV7-6	TRBD1	TRBJ2-7	CASSPRGQGKGNYEQYF
TRBV4-1	NA	TRBJ2-7	CASSQVGRVPTYEQYF
TRBV18	NA	TRBJ2-5	CASSPWARTIEETQYF
TRBV28	NA	TRBJ2-3	CASSFRGFTDTQYF
TRBV4-3	TRBD2	NA	CASSQGAGSGVRYEQYF
TRBV18	NA	TRBJ1-2	CASSPSGTHRYGYTF
TRBV5-5	TRBD2	TRBJ2-5	CASRTTSGSQTQYF
TRBV28	NA	TRBJ1-2	CASSPSNYGYTF
TRBV7-2	NA	TRBJ2-2	CASTRNTGELFF